This TCR beta chain was captured by sequencing in a study of blood T cell repertoires in COVID-19. Study details: Sample material is recorded as cDNA or gDNA derived from T cells, B-cell-depleted T cells, or PBMCs.

Everyone who took part was roughly 18 to 89 years old, and they came from about two dozen US areas. Recovery meant two consecutive negative NP/OP PCR tests, professional clearance, or resolved symptoms. The CDR3 consists of 12 residues. CDR1 is MNHEY and CDR2 is SMNVEV in the germline V gene (reference sequence). Deletions cut 6 bases from V and 10 bases from J, with 12 bases between. Repertoires were generated with immunoSEQ multiplex PCR, while TCRdb's copy carries only in-frame clones and drops some. Counted here are 300,000 to 350,000 clones, around nine tenths occurring once; the ten biggest clones make up around 5%.

This TCR came from a man aged 25-45 years who had recovered from COVID-19. Material for sequencing was PBMCs or T cells enriched from blood (not recorded which). The chain carries TRBV27 and TRBJ1-4, with D maybe TRBD1 (5 bases). This CDR3 is CASSTMGGKLFF. The CDR3 DNA follows: TGTGCCAGCAGCACCATGGGGGGAAAACTGTTTTTT.